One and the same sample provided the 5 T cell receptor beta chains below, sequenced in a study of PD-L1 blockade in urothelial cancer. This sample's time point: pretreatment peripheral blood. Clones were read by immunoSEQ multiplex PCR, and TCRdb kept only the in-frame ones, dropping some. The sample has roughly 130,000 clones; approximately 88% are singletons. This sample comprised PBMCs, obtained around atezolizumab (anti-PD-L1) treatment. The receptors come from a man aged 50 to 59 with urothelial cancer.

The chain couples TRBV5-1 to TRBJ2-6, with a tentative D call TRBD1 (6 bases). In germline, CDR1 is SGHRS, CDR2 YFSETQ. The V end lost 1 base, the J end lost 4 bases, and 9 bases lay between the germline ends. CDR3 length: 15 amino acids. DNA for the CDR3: TGCGCCAGCAGCTTGCCAGGGGCCGGGGCCAACGTCCTGACTTTC. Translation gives CASSLPGAGANVLTF.

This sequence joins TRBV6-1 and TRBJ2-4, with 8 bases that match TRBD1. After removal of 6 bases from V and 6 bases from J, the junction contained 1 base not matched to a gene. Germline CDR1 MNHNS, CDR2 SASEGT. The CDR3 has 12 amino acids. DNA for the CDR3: TGTGCCAGCAGGGGGACAGGAAACATTCAGTACTTC. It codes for CASRGTGNIQYF.

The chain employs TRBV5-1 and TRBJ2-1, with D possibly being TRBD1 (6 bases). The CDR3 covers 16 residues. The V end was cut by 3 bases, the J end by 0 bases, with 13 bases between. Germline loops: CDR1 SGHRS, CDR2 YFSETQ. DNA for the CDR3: TGCGCCAGCAGCTGGAGTGGGACAAGCTCCTACAATGAGCAGTTCTTC. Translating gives CASSWSGTSSYNEQFF. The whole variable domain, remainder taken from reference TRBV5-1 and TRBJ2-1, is KAGVTQTPRYLIKTRGQQVTLSCSPISGHRSVSWYQQTPGQGLQFLFEYFSETQRNKGNFPGRFSGRQFSNSRSEMNVSTLELGDSALYLCASSWSGTSSYNEQFFGPGTRLTVL.

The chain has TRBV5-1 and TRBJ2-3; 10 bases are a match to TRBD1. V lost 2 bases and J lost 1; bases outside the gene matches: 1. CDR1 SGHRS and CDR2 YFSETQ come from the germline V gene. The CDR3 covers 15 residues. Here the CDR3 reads CASSFGTGGTDTQYF. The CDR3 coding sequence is TGCGCCAGCAGCTTTGGGACAGGGGGCACAGATACGCAGTATTTT.

The CDR3 protein is CASFGTPNEQFF. The CDR3 DNA is TGTGCCAGCTTCGGGACTCCCAATGAGCAGTTCTTC. The V gene is TRBV6-5, the J gene TRBJ2-1; D possibly corresponds to TRBD2 (6 bases). V shed 8 bases and J shed 6 bases, with 11 bases lying between them. Germline loops: CDR1 MNHEY, CDR2 SVGAGI. This CDR3 comprises 12 residues.